Each of the 2 T cell receptor beta chains below was sequenced from the same sample in a study of lymphopenia after photon versus proton radiotherapy. Profiling relied on immunoSEQ multiplex PCR, and the TCRdb table lists in-frame clones only, not all of them. The sample consists of 25,000 to 35,000 clones, roughly 89% of them appearing once. The sample was peripheral blood, taken from a patient treated with proton-based radiotherapy. These receptors were collected from a woman aged 55 to 70 with cholangiocarcinoma. Some clones in this sample may be carry-over from other donors' samples.

The chain employs TRBV7-6 and TRBJ2-5; weak D call: TRBD1 (7 bases). The germline V gene has CDR1 SGHVS and CDR2 FNYEAQ. CDR3 length equals 15 residues. Trimming removed 4 bases from V and 2 bases from J, with 14 bases in between. The CDR3 coding sequence is TGTGCCAGCAGCTCCCCGGGGGACAGTCAAGAGACCCAGTACTTC. Encoded protein: CASSSPGDSQETQYF.

The chain carries TRBV2 and TRBJ2-1; 13 bases agree with TRBD2. Germline CDR1 SNHLY, CDR2 FYNNEI. With 7 bases clipped from V and 6 bases from J, the junction kept 9 bases outside the gene matches. The CDR3 contains 16 residues. CDR3 amino acids: CASKTRTSGGPNEQFF. CDR3 sequence (DNA): TGTGCCAGCAAAACTCGGACTAGCGGGGGTCCCAATGAGCAGTTCTTC.